Reported below is one T cell receptor (beta chain). Its specific antigen is unknown. It has no much larger one-base neighbor in the sample; base qualities were not kept. This sample is drawn from a study of blood T cell repertoires in COVID-19 (dated by TCRdb to the early 2020s). Regarding the study in general: Samples from collaborators originated in the United States, Italy and Spain and spanned both the acute and convalescent phases of COVID-19. The samples were drawn from two sources: the first 160 participants of the ongoing ImmuneRACE study, and about 1,300 subjects contributed by 6 global collaborators. HLA class I and class II types, where available, came from metadata supplied by the sample provider rather than from assay-based typing. The repertoires were released in a freely available public database meant as a resource for research on the immune response to SARS-CoV-2. A de-identified subject ID, COVID-19 status, age in years and sex were almost always included in the sample metadata. The material from the prospective study consisted of cDNA or gDNA derived from T cells, B-cell-depleted T cells, or PBMCs. The dataset comprised deeply sampled blood TCRbeta repertoires from subjects exposed to, actively infected with, or recovered from COVID-19.

Whole blood was collected in K2EDTA tubes by collaborating institutions according to the institutions' own protocols. For TCRbeta analysis, collaborators shipped samples as frozen whole blood, isolated PBMCs, or DNA extracted from either of those sample types. On the study overall, not on this receptor specifically: The quantity of clinical and demographic metadata differed by source and by participant and was supplied without curation.

The immunoSEQ Assay, a bias-controlled multiplex PCR, was used to amplify TCRbeta CDR3 regions from genomic DNA. Per the source publication's procedure: Nucleated cell counts per sample were estimated from amplification of reference gene primers within the assay. To quantify the absolute abundance of each unique TCRbeta CDR3 rearrangement, sequence reads were collapsed and filtered. Productive Simpson clonality was computed per sample as the square root of Simpson's diversity index over productive rearrangements. As stored in TCRdb, this immuneACCESS dataset retains in-frame rearrangements with V and J assigned. A fraction of the clones does not appear; measured against another copy, unresolved V genes explain less than half of the discrepancy, and the remainder lacks a known reason. V and J calls and clone size come straight from that table; D and trimming were deduced from the DNA. This sample has a few hundred thousand clones in its table, and about 89% of those were observed once. The ten largest clonotypes hold more than 0.75% of the sample.

The sample taken for sequencing was peripheral blood. The clonotype originates from a man aged 30 to 45 with acute or convalescent COVID-19.

The DNA is TGTGCCAGCAGCTTGGGTGGGAGAGCCTACGAGCAGTACTTC. Its protein reads: CASSLGGRAYEQYF. The V gene is TRBV11-1 and the J gene is TRBJ2-7; matching of 5 bases hints at TRBD2 as the D gene. CDR3 length: 14 amino acids, cysteine to phenylalanine. This entry keeps only the CDR3 DNA: 42 bases, framed from base 1. In the germline V gene (reference sequence), CDR1 corresponds to SGHAT and CDR2 to FQDESV. Trimming takes 3 bases from V and 2 bases from J, and the germline ends sit 11 bases apart.